The present entry profiles one T cell receptor (beta chain) with its context. Antigen specificity is unknown. Sequencing was performed with immunoSEQ multiplex PCR; in TCRdb, only in-frame clones are kept and a portion is missing. The sample includes about 46,000 clones, around 92% seen only once; the top ten take about 2.3%. Indicated time point: week 35, safety follow-up. With topical imiquimod, each dose of the vaccine consisted of 300 ug of mutant IDH1 20-mer peptide. Across weeks 1, 3, 5, 7, 11, 15, 19 and 23, patients received a vaccination each time, eight in all. The CDR3 contains 11 residues. V lost 0 bases to trimming and J lost 5 bases, with 4 bases between them. CDR1 GTSNPN and CDR2 SVGIG come from the germline V gene (reference sequence). These data are taken from a study of a mutant IDH1 vaccine in newly diagnosed glioma. About the study: Vaccines were begun 4-6 weeks after radiotherapy alone, or with temozolomide cycles. General observations from the study: Immune responses induced by the vaccine were seen in 93.3% of patients, spanning multiple MHC alleles.

The chain links TRBV30 to TRBJ1-2; D unclear. Sequenced here: PBMCs, sampled from a glioma patient whose treatment included an IDH1 peptide vaccine. This TCR came from a man in his forties or fifties with glioma. The DNA for the CDR3 is TGTGCCTGGAGTGTGAGTTATGGCTACACCTTC. Residues: CAWSVSYGYTF.